A selection of T cell receptor beta chains follows, all from one sample in a study of Ad26.COV2.S vaccination and SARS-CoV-2 variants. The method was immunoSEQ multiplex PCR; TCRdb's version includes in-frame clones alone and lacks a portion of them. The sample contains over 200,000 clones, 88% of which appear only once. Source: peripheral blood, taken in a trial of Ad26.COV2.S vaccine versus placebo. These receptors were obtained from a person between 18 and 59 years old who received the Ad26.COV2.S COVID-19 vaccine or a placebo. Each CDR3 is given with its conserved first and last residue. The order of the fields is CDR3 protein, clone size, J gene, V gene, CDR3 length. Not every row has a clone size; where given, it reads once, few, many or a size class.

CDR3: CASSPITGVVEQYF
size: NA
J: TRBJ2-7
V: TRBV3-1/TRBV3-2
length: 14

CDR3: CASRPGGREWYEQYF
size: NA
J: TRBJ2-7
V: TRBV5-1
length: 15

CDR3: CASSVSGASTDTQYF
size: NA
J: TRBJ2-3
V: TRBV2
length: 15

CDR3: CASSVAAGKVNNEQFF
size: NA
J: TRBJ2-1
V: TRBV9
length: 16

CDR3: CASSPSGSRQGIYEQYF
size: NA
J: TRBJ2-7
V: TRBV4-1
length: 17

CDR3: CASSLNTIYF
size: NA
J: TRBJ1-3
V: TRBV12-3/TRBV12-4
length: 10

CDR3: CASSQAGTAYNEQFF
size: few
J: TRBJ2-1
V: TRBV4-1
length: 15

CDR3: CASTLDTYSGELFF
size: NA
J: TRBJ2-2
V: TRBV7-2
length: 14

CDR3: CASSPGQVYTEAFF
size: NA
J: TRBJ1-1
V: TRBV27
length: 14

CDR3: CASSEGAAQAFF
size: NA
J: TRBJ1-1
V: TRBV2
length: 12

CDR3: CSASPATGGLGETQYF
size: NA
J: TRBJ2-5
V: TRBV20-1
length: 16

CDR3: CASSPRRGSTDTQYF
size: NA
J: TRBJ2-3
V: TRBV18
length: 15

CDR3: CASSPHRESNQPQHF
size: NA
J: TRBJ1-5
V: TRBV7-9
length: 15

CDR3: CASSASTSGGVNTGELFF
size: NA
J: TRBJ2-2
V: TRBV6-1
length: 18

CDR3: CASSSETQGMQYF
size: NA
J: TRBJ2-3
V: TRBV7-2
length: 13

CDR3: CASSWQGQPQHF
size: once
J: TRBJ1-5
V: TRBV5-6
length: 12

CDR3: CASTAGQGGSYNEQFF
size: once
J: TRBJ2-1
V: TRBV10-3
length: 16

CDR3: CSVETGYGYTF
size: few
J: TRBJ1-2
V: TRBV29-1
length: 11

CDR3: CASSIDRGGTEAFF
size: NA
J: TRBJ1-1
V: TRBV27
length: 14

CDR3: CAWKSLAPDTQYF
size: NA
J: TRBJ2-3
V: TRBV30
length: 13

CDR3: CASSSRDLFIGEQYF
size: NA
J: TRBJ2-7
V: TRBV9
length: 15

CDR3: CASREGTAFYGYTF
size: few
J: TRBJ1-2
V: TRBV7-9
length: 14

CDR3: CASSPVAGGSDTQYF
size: NA
J: TRBJ2-3
V: TRBV10-2
length: 15

CDR3: CAWSVSHNEQFF
size: NA
J: TRBJ2-1
V: TRBV30
length: 12

CDR3: CASSPLGGATEAFF
size: once
J: TRBJ1-1
V: TRBV7-9
length: 14

CDR3: CASSLAKTGETEAFF
size: NA
J: TRBJ1-1
V: TRBV7-8
length: 15

CDR3: CASSLNSPLNQPQHF
size: NA
J: TRBJ1-5
V: TRBV7-2
length: 15

CDR3: CASISGGTYEQYF
size: NA
J: TRBJ2-7
V: TRBV6-6
length: 13

CDR3: CASRAGQRTQETQYF
size: NA
J: TRBJ2-5
V: TRBV6-5
length: 15

CDR3: CASSQGEDSGANVLTF
size: once
J: TRBJ2-6
V: TRBV3-1/TRBV3-2
length: 16

CDR3: CASSVAGGEGNEKLFF
size: NA
J: TRBJ1-4
V: TRBV9
length: 16

CDR3: CASNSLMGVGEQYF
size: NA
J: TRBJ2-7
V: TRBV28
length: 14

CDR3: CASSTQGLSYGYTF
size: NA
J: TRBJ1-2
V: TRBV28
length: 14

CDR3: CATSEPGRIGGYTF
size: NA
J: TRBJ1-2
V: TRBV24-1
length: 14

CDR3: CASSAPGGRHPYEQYF
size: NA
J: TRBJ2-7
V: TRBV28
length: 16

CDR3: CASSLDAGIGEKLFF
size: NA
J: TRBJ1-4
V: TRBV11-2
length: 15

CDR3: CASSQDNRGGYTF
size: NA
J: TRBJ1-2
V: TRBV4-3
length: 13

CDR3: CASSLTDRGVSEAFF
size: once
J: TRBJ1-1
V: TRBV11-1
length: 15

CDR3: CASSPLRGWETGELFF
size: NA
J: TRBJ2-2
V: TRBV18
length: 16

CDR3: CASSDPTIILTGGTEAFF
size: NA
J: TRBJ1-1
V: TRBV27
length: 18

CDR3: CASSFKREYWEDTQYF
size: NA
J: TRBJ2-3
V: TRBV7-2
length: 16

CDR3: CASSSPAGGRGDTQYF
size: NA
J: TRBJ2-3
V: TRBV6-5
length: 16

CDR3: CASSLEGSPTEKLFF
size: NA
J: TRBJ1-4
V: TRBV9
length: 15

CDR3: CASSVDRVVASGSRSTDTQYF
size: NA
J: TRBJ2-3
V: TRBV9
length: 21

CDR3: CASSATGAPNSPLHF
size: NA
J: TRBJ1-6
V: TRBV7-3
length: 15

CDR3: CASSVAPTSTDTQYF
size: once
J: TRBJ2-3
V: TRBV9
length: 15

CDR3: CASSPFGSGTAYEQYF
size: NA
J: TRBJ2-7
V: TRBV5-6
length: 16

CDR3: CASSLGRGTVNQPQHF
size: NA
J: TRBJ1-5
V: TRBV7-2
length: 16

CDR3: CASTRSRGRGYGYTF
size: NA
J: TRBJ1-2
V: TRBV6-6
length: 15

CDR3: CASSLAGNNEQFF
size: NA
J: TRBJ2-1
V: TRBV5-5
length: 13

CDR3: CASSYSSEVSYEQYF
size: NA
J: TRBJ2-7
V: TRBV6-6
length: 15

CDR3: CASSLFPGNTIYF
size: NA
J: TRBJ1-3
V: TRBV7-3
length: 13

CDR3: CASSTRTGDGYTF
size: few
J: TRBJ1-2
V: TRBV7-9
length: 13

CDR3: CASSTPQGQYNSPLHF
size: NA
J: TRBJ1-6
V: TRBV7-2
length: 16

CDR3: CSARGQETQYF
size: NA
J: TRBJ2-5
V: TRBV20-1
length: 11